This T cell receptor (beta chain) was sequenced for a study of blood T cells in healthy people across ages (dated by TCRdb to between 2014 and 2017). As for the study more broadly: In model experiments, template switching captured about one uniquely barcoded TCR beta cDNA molecule for every two T cells. Using deep sequencing normalized with unique cDNA molecular identifiers, the study measured how TCR beta repertoire diversity changes with age. Donors were grouped into four age groups: young (average 16 years), middle-aged (39), aged (about 59) and long-lived (approximately 75). To avoid experimental bias, donors of different ages were spread randomly across the sequencing lanes. For two donors (one aged 18 to 30 and one aged 80 or older), the study analyzed two additional independent replicas of 1 million unique cDNA reads from the same blood draw. Points the paper makes about the study in general: The long-lived group showed more naive CD4+ T cells, fewer expanded clones and increased TCR diversity than the aged group, suggesting age selection. Conclusive comparison of naive and antigen-experienced compartments was prevented by the profiling of bulk unsorted PBMCs. Observed TCR beta diversity per million T cells fell roughly linearly with age, and a significant reduction was already apparent by age about 43. Observed TCR beta diversity correlated strongly with the percentage of naive T cells measured by flow cytometry. The CMV infection status of donors was not known, potentially confounding age-related changes in expanded clonotypes. Estimates of total diversity based on one million sequenced T cells were considered lower bounds and underestimates.

To prepare the library, 5' RACE was applied. A second roughly 7 to 11 cycle PCR used a sample-barcoded 5' primer and a J-beta primer mix. A unique molecular identifier was introduced onto each TCR beta cDNA molecule by a template-switch 5' adaptor carrying 12 random nucleotides. Each sample yielded at least 2.5 million CDR3-containing paired-end reads. All of the RNA was converted into first-strand cDNA using the Mint cDNA synthesis kit, with a TRBC-specific oligonucleotide serving as the primer. Following uracil-DNA glycosylase treatment, all cDNA underwent a first 18-cycle PCR with the universal primers M1SS and BC2_uni_R. The original methods were these. For normalization, 1 million high-quality reads were randomly selected from each sample, with every read carrying a distinct molecular identifier. Instead of being binned into consensus sequences, reads with shared molecular identifiers were discarded. MiTCR, with a Q25 quality threshold and the strictest error-elimination algorithm, was used for CDR3 identification, clonotype clustering and error correction. Lower-bound total TCR beta diversity was estimated with a nonparametric unseen species model using Euler transformation. TCRdb passed the public sequencing reads through fastp at Q25 and MiXCR, retaining productive beta sequences. Entries are consolidated by CDR3 protein sequence, retaining the most common genes and DNA. TCRdb's processing, not the authors' own work, is the source of the V and J calls. Recorded for this sample are over 1,500,000 distinct CDR3 sequences; approximately 40% of them occurred a single time. The ten largest clones represent about 23% of the sample.

From cysteine to phenylalanine, the CDR3 is 15 amino acids long. Only the CDR3 region is kept as DNA, spanning 45 bases read in frame from base 1. The germline V gene provides CDR1 SGHNT and CDR2 YENEEA. V is shortened by 1 base, J by 6 bases, and the region joining them spans 16 bases. On this clonotype itself: Its cognate antigen has yet to be identified. There are no base qualities to consult, and no much larger clone falls within one base.

Systemically healthy Caucasian individuals from Russia, 39 in total and aged about 6 to 95 years, were included as donors. Each donor gave 8.5 to 10 milliliters of peripheral blood, collected into EDTA-treated Vacutainer tubes. Ficoll-Paque density-gradient centrifugation was used to isolate PBMCs, with at least 6 million per sample. Total RNA, at least 6 micrograms per sample, was extracted from PBMCs with Trizol reagent. For every donor, an aliquot of PBMCs went through flow cytometry to measure the percentages of naive CD45RAhigh/CD27high T cells. The sequence came from a human donor in good health. The chain joins TRBV11-3 to TRBJ2-7; the D gene is not confidently resolved. The sequenced material came from blood. DNA sequence: TGTGCCAGCAGCTTAGTTTCAAGTCCCTCCGGCGAGCAGTACTTC. Translated, it reads CASSLVSSPSGEQYF.